This TCR beta chain was captured in a study of siplizumab effects on memory and regulatory T cells. Whole-study findings and limits: A minor fraction of alloreactive clones, and no more, mapped to unstimulated subsets. Many proliferating CD4+ or CD8+ clones remained unclassified. Roughly 75-95% of them could not be assigned either a naive or a memory phenotype. The diversity of naive T cells seemed greater than that of memory cells, and their alloresponse contribution seemed major.

CDR1 and CDR2 (germline): LGHNA, YNFKEQ. After removal of 3 bases from V and 3 bases from J, the junction contained 6 bases not matched to a gene. The CDR3 spans 16 residues. Profiling relied on immunoSEQ multiplex PCR, and the TCRdb table lists in-frame clones only, not all of them. The sample has about 56,000 clones; just over 95% are singletons. As for this clone: What it binds is unknown.

The source is a human donor in good health. Sequenced: naive CD8+ T cells sorted from blood. The chain uses TRBV4-2 and TRBJ1-3; 9 nucleotides match TRBD1. The CDR3 loop is CASSQEDRGYGNTIYF. In nucleotides, the CDR3 is TGTGCCAGCAGCCAGGAGGACAGGGGATATGGAAACACCATATATTTT.